This T cell receptor (beta chain) derives from a study of blood T cell repertoires in COVID-19. Whole-study context: Material from acute and convalescent COVID-19 was sourced from the United States, Italy and Spain. Nucleic acid was either cDNA or gDNA, and it came from T cells, B-cell-depleted T cells, or PBMCs.

Original methodology: Reference gene primer amplification gave estimated nucleated cell counts. The repertoire was sequenced with immunoSEQ multiplex PCR; TCRdb's copy has only in-frame clones and lacks some. The V and J calls and clone size come from that table; D and trimming were worked out from the DNA. The sample contains some 150,000 clones, 65% to 85% of which appear only once. The germline V gene has CDR1 SGHTA and CDR2 FQGNSA. The CDR3 totals 16 residues. V shed 5 bases and J 5 bases; nucleotides not matched to a gene: 12. This sequence joins TRBV7-2 and TRBJ2-5, with TRBD2 matching 9 bases. The origin of this receptor is a man between 50 and 59 years old with active or convalescent COVID-19. The sample taken for sequencing was peripheral blood. The CDR3 is CASSTLPLAGSETQYF. As DNA, the CDR3 is TGTGCCAGCAGCACTCTCCCCCTAGCGGGATCCGAGACCCAGTACTTC.